The 12 T cell receptor beta chains below come from one sample, sequenced in a study of blood T cell repertoires in COVID-19. Only in-frame clones appear in the TCRdb table, and some are missing; sequencing was by immunoSEQ multiplex PCR. The data hold under 30,000 clones, with approximately 86% observed a single time. Source material: peripheral blood. These receptors all come from a human donor in a cohort sampled during active COVID-19. The donor label of this sample is uncertain.

The J gene is TRBJ2-5, the V gene TRBV5-5; D is ambiguous. The CDR3 is made up of 13 amino acids. Trimming shortened V by 4 bases and J by 5 bases, and 12 bases separated the two germline ends. Germline CDR1 reads SGHKS; CDR2 reads YYEKEE (reference sequence). Written as DNA, the CDR3 is TGTGCCAGCAGCCAGTACACGAGGGAGACCCAGTACTTC. This sequence encodes CASSQYTRETQYF.

This chain joins TRBV27 and TRBJ1-5; TRBD1 is a possible D gene (6 bases). The germline gives CDR1 MNHEY, CDR2 SMNVEV (reference sequence). The CDR3 runs 16 residues. Trimming cost V 6 bases and J 5 bases, with 20 bases left between them. DNA for the CDR3: TGTGCCAGCAGACTACAGGGTAGCCCTAGTCATCAGCCCCAGCATTTT. Its translation is CASRLQGSPSHQPQHF.

This chain links TRBV11-2 with TRBJ2-7; 7 bases line up with TRBD2. The length of the CDR3 is 13 residues. The V segment lost 6 bases and the J segment 4 bases; nucleotides outside the gene matches: 6. The V gene's germline CDR1 is SGHAT and CDR2 FQNNGV. The CDR3 nucleotides read TGTGCCAGCAGACCTAGCGGCAATTACGAGCAGTACTTC. Its translation is CASRPSGNYEQYF.

CDR3 sequence (DNA): TGCGCCAGCAGCCAAGATCAAGGACAGGGAGCGAAACTGTTTTTT. Translation gives CASSQDQGQGAKLFF. The gene calls are TRBV4-1 and TRBJ1-4, with TRBD1 matching over 8 bases. Germline trimming cut 0 bases from V and 11 bases from J; bases unmatched to any gene: 8. The CDR3 length is 15 residues. Germline V gene lookup returns CDR1 MGHRA and CDR2 YSYEKL.

The V gene is TRBV5-1, the J gene TRBJ2-3, with a weak D call TRBD2 (7 bases). The V end was cut by 4 bases, the J end by 3 bases, with 18 bases between. Germline values: CDR1 SGHRS, CDR2 YFSETQ. The CDR3 extends over 16 amino acids. CDR3 DNA: TGCGCCAGCAGCCCAGGGGAGGGCCTAAGTACAGATACGCAGTATTTT. This encodes CASSPGEGLSTDTQYF.

The chain joins TRBV10-1 to TRBJ1-1; no clear D gene. Trimming cost V 0 bases and J 11 bases, with 13 bases left between them. Germline CDR1 is WNHNN and CDR2 is SYGVQD (reference sequence). The CDR3 covers 13 residues. The CDR3 nucleotides are TGCGCCAGCAGTGAGTCGCTAAGTCAGGTTGCTTTCTTT. Translated: CASSESLSQVAFF.

Here the CDR3 DNA reads TGCGCCAGCAGCGCGGACAGTGGGACTGAAGCTTTCTTT. Its protein product is CASSADSGTEAFF. V and J are TRBV5-1 and TRBJ1-1, with TRBD1 as a possible D gene (6 bases). Trimming removed 4 bases at V and 5 bases at J, with 12 bases between. Per the germline V gene, CDR1 is SGHRS and CDR2 is YFSETQ. The CDR3 spans 13 residues.

This chain joins TRBV5-1 and TRBJ2-3; 7 nucleotides align to TRBD2. CDR1 SGHRS and CDR2 YFSETQ come from the germline V gene. The CDR3 has 15 residues. Losses at the gene ends were 0 bases for V and 3 bases for J; bases not matched to a gene: 4. The CDR3 nucleotides are TGCGCCAGCAGCTTGGACGGGAGGTGGACAGATACGCAGTATTTT. Translated, it gives CASSLDGRWTDTQYF.

CDR3 amino acids: CASSPKNSGRARNEQFF. The CDR3 DNA reads TGTGCCAGCAGCCCTAAGAATAGCGGGAGGGCGAGGAATGAGCAGTTCTTC. The V and J genes are TRBV7-9 and TRBJ2-1, with 11 bases identical to TRBD2. The V gene's germline CDR1 is SEHNR and CDR2 FQNEAQ (reference sequence). The CDR3 loop spans 17 amino acids. The J segment lost 7 bases and the V segment lost 5 bases, leaving 13 bases of the junction unmatched.

The CDR3 protein is CASSLANAGDRTDTQYF. The CDR3 DNA reads TGCGCCAGCAGCTTGGCCAATGCGGGGGATCGCACAGATACGCAGTATTTT. V gene TRBV5-1 combines with J gene TRBJ2-3; TRBD2 agrees at 7 bases. Germline V CDR1 and CDR2: SGHRS, YFSETQ. The CDR3 totals 17 residues. V shed 0 bases, J shed 1 base, and the junction held 8 bases outside the gene matches. The whole variable domain, remainder taken from reference TRBV5-1 and TRBJ2-3, is KAGVTQTPRYLIKTRGQQVTLSCSPISGHRSVSWYQQTPGQGLQFLFEYFSETQRNKGNFPGRFSGRQFSNSRSEMNVSTLELGDSALYLCASSLANAGDRTDTQYFGPGTRLTVL.

The rearrangement joins TRBV30 to TRBJ1-6, with D tentatively TRBD1 (6 bases). Germline CDR1 and CDR2: GTSNPN and SVGIG (reference sequence). The CDR3 consists of 15 residues. The V end lost 5 bases, the J end lost 7 bases, and 18 bases lay between the germline ends. The CDR3, as DNA: TGTGCCTGGGGAAGGGGGGGCCCTAGGAATTCACCCCTCCACTTT. Its protein product is CAWGRGGPRNSPLHF.

V and J are TRBV10-3 and TRBJ2-1, with TRBD2 matching over 11 bases. This CDR3 has 13 residues. Germline assignment: CDR1 ENHRY and CDR2 SYGVKD. V trimming: 8 bases; J trimming: 9 bases; junction bases outside the gene matches: 6. The CDR3: CAIQVGTSGEQFF. The CDR3, as DNA: TGTGCCATCCAAGTCGGGACTAGCGGTGAGCAGTTCTTC.